The 10 T cell receptor beta chains presented below share a single source sample, sequenced in a study of T-cell reconstitution after alpha-beta-depleted transplantation in children. A TCRbeta library incorporating unique molecular identifiers was prepared. TCRdb itself ran the PCR reads through MiXCR, one entry per CDR3 protein. The table lists nearly 250,000 distinct CDR3 sequences, around 7.5% of them singletons. The sequencing here drew on PBMCs, mostly from graft donor cells, taken 180 days after TCRalphabeta/CD19-depleted stem cell transplant. The source is a male patient younger than 18 who had a stem cell transplant for acute lymphoblastic leukemia, so the T cells may come from the graft donor.

This clonotype has just a few counts. The rearrangement links TRBV19 to TRBJ2-1, with D perhaps TRBD2 (6 bases). V lost 3 bases, J lost 5 bases, and 17 bases lay in between. Germline assignment: CDR1 LNHDA and CDR2 SQIVND (reference sequence). The CDR3 consists of 16 residues. CDR3: CASSIGAPWEDNEQFF. The CDR3 DNA sequence: TGTGCCAGTAGTATCGGAGCGCCCTGGGAGGACAATGAGCAGTTCTTC.

Many counts were recorded for this clonotype. This chain connects TRBV28 to TRBJ2-5, with D possibly TRBD2 on 5 matching bases. The CDR3 loop spans 13 amino acids. Deletions cut 8 bases from V and 5 bases from J, with 15 bases between. Germline CDR1 is MDHEN and CDR2 is SYDVKM. The CDR3 reads CASLRGAEETQYF. The CDR3 DNA is TGTGCCAGCCTCCGGGGTGCGGAGGAGACCCAGTACTTC. Looking up the rest from reference TRBV28 and TRBJ2-5 gives the full variable domain: DVKVTQSSRYLVKRTGEKVFLECVQDMDHENMFWYRQDPGLGLRLIYFSYDVKMKEKGDIPEGYSVSREKKERFSLILESASTNQTSMYLCASLRGAEETQYFGPGTRLLVL.

This clonotype came up many times. In DNA form, the CDR3 reads TGTGCCACCAGTGATAGGGGAAACACTGAAGCTTTCTTT. It is translated as CATSDRGNTEAFF. V and J are TRBV24-1 and TRBJ1-1; D is perhaps TRBD1 (5 bases). This CDR3 has 13 amino acids. Trimming took 3 bases from V and 2 from J, leaving 6 bases between them. Germline loops: CDR1 KGHDR, CDR2 SFDVKD.

The table lists this clonotype with many counts. The chain has TRBV20-1 and TRBJ2-2, with D possibly being TRBD2 (6 bases). Trimming stripped 5 bases from V and 2 bases from J, with 18 bases between. This CDR3 spans 16 amino acids. The germline V gene encodes CDR1 DFQATT and CDR2 SNEGSKA (reference sequence). This CDR3 reads CSAYRGSAPNTGELFF. As DNA, the CDR3 is TGCAGTGCTTATCGGGGGTCAGCCCCCAACACCGGGGAGCTGTTTTTT.

This clonotype was found many times. The chain links TRBV7-8 to TRBJ2-3, with 7 nucleotides matching TRBD2. The germline V gene has CDR1 SGHVS and CDR2 FQNEAQ. V shed 5 bases and J 1 base; nucleotides not matched to a gene: 9. The CDR3 totals 16 residues. In DNA form, the CDR3 reads TGTGCCAGCAGCGGCCGGACTAGTGACGGCACAGATACGCAGTATTTT. The encoded protein is CASSGRTSDGTDTQYF.

The table lists this clonotype with many counts. This chain links TRBV7-9 with TRBJ2-1, with 8 bases aligning to TRBD2. Germline CDR1 is SEHNR and CDR2 is FQNEAQ (reference sequence). The CDR3 runs to 16 residues. The V segment lost 1 base and the J segment 4 bases; nucleotides outside the gene matches: 6. CDR3 sequence: CASSLEWASGYNEQFF. The CDR3 bases are TGTGCCAGCAGCTTAGAATGGGCTAGCGGGTACAATGAGCAGTTCTTC. The complete variable domain, with remaining parts taken from reference TRBV7-9 and TRBJ2-1, reads DTGVSQNPRHKITKRGQNVTFRCDPISEHNRLYWYRQTLGQGPEFLTYFQNEAQLEKSRLLSDRFSAERPKGSFSTLEIQRTEQGDSAMYLCASSLEWASGYNEQFFGPGTRLTVL.

The sample holds many counts of this clonotype. V is TRBV20-1 and J is TRBJ2-7; D not resolved. The V end was cut by 6 bases, the J end by 3 bases, with 15 bases between. There are 13 residues in the CDR3. Germline assignment: CDR1 DFQATT and CDR2 SNEGSKA (reference sequence). The CDR3 loop is CSAAVRKGYEQYF. Here the CDR3 DNA reads TGCAGTGCGGCCGTCAGGAAGGGCTACGAGCAGTACTTC.

This clonotype was detected ten times or more. This chain connects TRBV5-5 to TRBJ1-1, with D tentatively TRBD1 (5 bases). The CDR3 covers 17 residues. Trimming cost V 0 bases and J 6 bases, with 21 bases left between them. Germline-derived CDR1 and CDR2 are SGHKS and YYEKEE (reference sequence). The CDR3: CASSLGGLGGIRAEAFF. The CDR3 nucleotides are TGTGCCAGCAGCTTGGGGGGACTAGGAGGGATACGGGCTGAAGCTTTCTTT.

The table lists this clonotype with many counts. The J gene is TRBJ1-1, the V gene TRBV12-5, with D possibly being TRBD1 (5 bases). Trimming took off 1 base at V and 6 bases at J, with 12 bases between the two ends. Germline V gene data show CDR1 as LGHNT and CDR2 as FRNRAP. The length of the CDR3 is 14 residues. CDR3 DNA sequence: TGTGCTAGTGGTTTGGGGGTTATGGGGGCTGAAGCTTTCTTT. Its protein is CASGLGVMGAEAFF. Full variable domain (outside the CDR3, taken from reference TRBV12-5 and TRBJ1-1): DARVTQTPRHKVTEMGQEVTMRCQPILGHNTVFWYRQTMMQGLELLAYFRNRAPLDDSGMPKDRFSAEMPDATLATLKIQPSEPRDSAVYFCASGLGVMGAEAFFGQGTRLTVV.

This clonotype occurred many times. This chain uses TRBV5-1 with TRBJ1-6; D is ambiguous. The germline gives CDR1 SGHRS, CDR2 YFSETQ. This CDR3 is built from 15 residues. V lost 4 bases, J lost 5 bases, and 13 bases lay in between. The CDR3 here is CASSEGLGNNSPLHF. The CDR3 nucleotides are TGCGCCAGCAGCGAGGGATTAGGAAATAATTCACCCCTCCACTTT.